The clone carrying this T cell receptor beta chain was seen many times. The data were obtained in a study of regulatory T cells in long-lasting Graves disease. Germline CDR1 SGHKS, CDR2 YYEKEE (reference sequence). The CDR3 runs 18 residues. V lost 1 base, J lost 4 bases, and 12 bases stayed unmatched. In building TCR beta libraries, iRepertoire HTBI primers were used together with Arm-PCR of CDR3 regions. Using its own MiXCR run on the multiplex PCR reads, TCRdb lists one record per CDR3 protein. Of about 460,000 distinct CDR3 sequences in the sample, around 15% were seen once. Indicated time point: newly diagnosed GD, antithyroid drugs for less than 3 months. PBMC RNA served as the TCR library source. These data also featured in a second study, about T cells in Graves' hyperthyroidism and ophthalmopathy.

The rearrangement joins TRBV5-5 to TRBJ2-5, with 11 bases fitting TRBD2. The clonotype originates from a woman aged 45-59 years with Graves disease. Sequences were derived from peripheral blood mononuclear cells (PBMCs), sampled at new diagnosis, from a patient treated with antithyroid drugs. The CDR3 protein is CASSLFVAGGMFGETQYF. CDR3 bases: TGTGCCAGCAGCTTGTTTGTAGCGGGAGGGATGTTTGGAGAGACCCAGTACTTC.